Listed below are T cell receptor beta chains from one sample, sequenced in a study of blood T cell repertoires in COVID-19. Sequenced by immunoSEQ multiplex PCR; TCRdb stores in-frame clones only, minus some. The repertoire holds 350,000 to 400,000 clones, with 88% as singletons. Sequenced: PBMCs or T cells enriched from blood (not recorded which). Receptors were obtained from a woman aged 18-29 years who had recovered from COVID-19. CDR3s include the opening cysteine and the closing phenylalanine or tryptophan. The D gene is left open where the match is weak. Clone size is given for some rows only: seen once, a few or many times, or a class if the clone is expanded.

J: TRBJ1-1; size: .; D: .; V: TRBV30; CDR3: CAFSRQGAEAFF; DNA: TGTGCCTTTAGCCGACAAGGGGCTGAAGCTTTCTTT
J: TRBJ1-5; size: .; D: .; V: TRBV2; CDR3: CASSLGREGQPQHF; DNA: TGTGCCAGCAGTCTCGGGCGGGAGGGACAGCCCCAGCATTTT
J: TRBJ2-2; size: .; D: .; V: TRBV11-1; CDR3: CASSSTGYPNTGELFF; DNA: TGTGCCAGCAGCTCTACGGGGTATCCTAACACCGGGGAGCTGTTTTTT
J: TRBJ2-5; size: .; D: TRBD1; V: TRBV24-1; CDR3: CATSDRDRPPETQYF; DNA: TGTGCCACCAGTGACAGGGACAGGCCCCCAGAGACCCAGTACTTC
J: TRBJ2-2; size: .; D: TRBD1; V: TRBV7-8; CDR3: CASSPRTGRSGELFF; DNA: TGTGCCAGCAGCCCCCGGACAGGCCGGAGCGGGGAGCTGTTTTTT
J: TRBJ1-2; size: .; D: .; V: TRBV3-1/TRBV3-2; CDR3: CASSQDPPSANGYTF; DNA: TGTGCCAGCAGCCAAGATCCCCCAAGCGCTAATGGCTACACCTTC
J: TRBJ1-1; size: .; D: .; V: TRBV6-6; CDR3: CASSYGGLDTEAFF; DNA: TGTGCCAGCAGTTACGGGGGGTTGGACACTGAAGCTTTCTTT
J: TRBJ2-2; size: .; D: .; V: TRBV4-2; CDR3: CASSQNQGTGELFF; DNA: TGTGCCAGCAGCCAAAACCAGGGCACCGGGGAGCTGTTTTTT
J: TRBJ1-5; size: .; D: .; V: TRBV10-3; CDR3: CAISESAYQPQHF; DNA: TGTGCCATCAGTGAGTCAGCGTATCAGCCCCAGCATTTT
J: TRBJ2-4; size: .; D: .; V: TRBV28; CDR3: CASTRAGTYKNIQYF; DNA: TGTGCCAGCACCAGGGCAGGGACATACAAAAACATTCAGTACTTC
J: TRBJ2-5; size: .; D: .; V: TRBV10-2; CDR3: CASRDLAETQYF; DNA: TGCGCCAGCAGGGATTTAGCGGAGACCCAGTACTTC
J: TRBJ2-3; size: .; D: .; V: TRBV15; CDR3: CATSPIPSTDTQYF; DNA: TGTGCCACCAGCCCAATCCCCAGCACAGATACGCAGTATTTT
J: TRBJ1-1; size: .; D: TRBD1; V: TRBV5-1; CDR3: CASSEWTGMNTEAFF; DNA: TGCGCCAGCAGCGAATGGACAGGGATGAACACTGAAGCTTTCTTT
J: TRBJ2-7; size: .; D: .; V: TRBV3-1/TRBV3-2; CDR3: CASSQLFQGPTLGEQYF; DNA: TGTGCCAGCAGCCAACTCTTCCAGGGGCCGACCCTGGGGGAGCAGTACTTC
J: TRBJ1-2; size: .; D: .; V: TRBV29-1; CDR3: CSVEDPSFGDYGYTF; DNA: TGCAGCGTTGAAGATCCGAGCTTCGGGGATTATGGCTACACCTTC
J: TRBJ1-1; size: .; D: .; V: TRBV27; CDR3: CASSLRLTTDTEAFF; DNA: TGTGCCAGCAGTTTACGTCTGACTACTGACACTGAAGCTTTCTTT
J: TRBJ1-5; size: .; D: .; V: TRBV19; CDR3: CASSINWEQHF; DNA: TGTGCCAGTAGTATAAATTGGGAGCAGCATTTT
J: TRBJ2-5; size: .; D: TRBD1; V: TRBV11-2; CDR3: CASSPSRTGGIETQYF; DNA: TGTGCCAGCTCTCCCTCGCGGACAGGGGGGATCGAGACCCAGTACTTC
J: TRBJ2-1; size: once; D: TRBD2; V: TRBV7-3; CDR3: CASSRSGGAENEQFF; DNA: TGTGCCAGCAGCCGTAGCGGGGGGGCTGAGAATGAGCAGTTCTTC
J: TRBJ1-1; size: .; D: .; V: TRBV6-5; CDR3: CASSYDGGGNTEAFF; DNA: TGTGCCAGCAGTTACGATGGGGGGGGGAACACTGAAGCTTTCTTT
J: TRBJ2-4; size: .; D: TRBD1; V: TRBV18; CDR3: CASSPAGTGKNIQYF; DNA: TGTGCCAGCTCACCGGCCGGGACAGGGAAAAACATTCAGTACTTC
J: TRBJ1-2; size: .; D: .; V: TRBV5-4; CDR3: CASSLAGTSNYGYTF; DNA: TGTGCCAGCAGCTTGGCCGGGACATCTAACTATGGCTACACCTTC
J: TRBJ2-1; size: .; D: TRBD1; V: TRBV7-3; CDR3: CASSITGGWGEQFF; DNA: TGTGCCAGCAGCATAACAGGGGGTTGGGGTGAGCAGTTCTTC
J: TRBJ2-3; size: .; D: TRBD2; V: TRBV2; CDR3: CASSDLLATSTDTQYF; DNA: TGTGCCAGCAGTGACCTACTAGCGACTAGCACAGATACGCAGTATTTT
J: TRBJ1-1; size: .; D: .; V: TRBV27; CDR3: CASSPHALNTEAFF; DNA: TGTGCCAGCAGTCCACACGCCCTGAACACTGAAGCTTTCTTT
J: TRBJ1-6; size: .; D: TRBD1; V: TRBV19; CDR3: CASSIKTGFNSPLHF; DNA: TGTGCCAGTAGTATTAAGACAGGGTTCAATTCACCCCTCCACTTT
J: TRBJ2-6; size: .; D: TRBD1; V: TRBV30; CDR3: CAWRGTGDFSGANVLTF; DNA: TGTGCCTGGAGGGGGACAGGTGATTTCTCTGGGGCCAACGTCCTGACTTTC
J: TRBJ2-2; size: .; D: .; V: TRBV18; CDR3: CASGGATLTGELFF; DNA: TGTGCCAGCGGGGGGGCCACTCTCACCGGGGAGCTGTTTTTT
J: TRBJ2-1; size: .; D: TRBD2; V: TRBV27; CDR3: CASPTGSGGSENEQFF; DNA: TGTGCCAGCCCAACGGGGAGCGGGGGGTCGGAGAATGAGCAGTTCTTC
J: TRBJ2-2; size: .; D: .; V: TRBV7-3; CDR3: CASSLSGNTGELFF; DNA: TGTGCCAGCAGCTTAAGCGGGAACACCGGGGAGCTGTTTTTT
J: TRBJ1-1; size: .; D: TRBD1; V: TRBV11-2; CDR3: CASSWGGQVGTEAFF; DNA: TGTGCCAGCAGCTGGGGGGGACAGGTGGGGACTGAAGCTTTCTTT
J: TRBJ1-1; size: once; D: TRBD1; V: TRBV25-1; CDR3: CASSEFTGGYEAFF; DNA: TGTGCCAGCAGTGAATTTACAGGGGGCTATGAAGCTTTCTTT
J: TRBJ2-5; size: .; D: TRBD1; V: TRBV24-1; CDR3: CATSDSDRGGETQYF; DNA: TGTGCCACCAGTGACTCCGACAGGGGAGGTGAGACCCAGTACTTC
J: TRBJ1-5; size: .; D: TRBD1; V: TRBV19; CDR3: CATQGGRNQPQHF; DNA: TGTGCCACACAGGGGGGACGCAATCAGCCCCAGCATTTT
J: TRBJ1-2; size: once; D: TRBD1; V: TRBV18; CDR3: CASSPSPLGQGNYGYTF; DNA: TGTGCCAGCTCACCAAGTCCCCTCGGACAGGGGAACTATGGCTACACCTTC
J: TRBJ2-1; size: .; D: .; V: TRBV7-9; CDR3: CASSPIGQYDEQFF; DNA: TGTGCCAGCAGCCCCATCGGACAATACGATGAGCAGTTCTTC
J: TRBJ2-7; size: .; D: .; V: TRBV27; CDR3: CASSFSASRRSYEQYF; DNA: TGTGCCAGCAGTTTTTCGGCATCTAGGCGCTCCTACGAGCAGTACTTC
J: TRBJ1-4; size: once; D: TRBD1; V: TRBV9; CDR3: CASSSRTGGEKLFF; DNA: TGTGCCAGCAGCTCCCGGACAGGGGGTGAAAAACTGTTTTTT
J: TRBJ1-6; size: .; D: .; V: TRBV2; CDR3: CASFDQGNSPLHF; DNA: TGTGCCAGCTTTGACCAGGGAAATTCACCCCTCCACTTT
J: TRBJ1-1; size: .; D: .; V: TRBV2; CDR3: CATTMGARTEAFF; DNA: TGTGCCACCACCATGGGGGCGAGGACTGAAGCTTTCTTT
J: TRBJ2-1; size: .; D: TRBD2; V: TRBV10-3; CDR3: CAIRLAGVNNEQFF; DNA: TGTGCCATCCGACTAGCGGGGGTGAACAATGAGCAGTTCTTC
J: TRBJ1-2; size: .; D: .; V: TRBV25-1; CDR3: CASSDFLMGEDGYTF; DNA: TGTGCCAGCAGTGATTTTCTCATGGGGGAGGATGGCTACACCTTC
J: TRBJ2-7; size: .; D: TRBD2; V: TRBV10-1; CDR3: CASSTGGDRSHEQYF; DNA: TGCGCCAGCAGTACTGGGGGGGACCGGTCACACGAGCAGTACTTC
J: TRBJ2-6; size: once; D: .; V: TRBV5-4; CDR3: CASSLLSGSGANVLTF; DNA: TGTGCCAGCAGCTTGCTTTCGGGATCTGGGGCCAACGTCCTGACTTTC
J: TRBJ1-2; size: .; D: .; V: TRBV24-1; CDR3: CATSGSTQGFPNYGYTF; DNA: TGTGCCACCAGTGGATCAACTCAGGGTTTTCCTAACTATGGCTACACCTTC
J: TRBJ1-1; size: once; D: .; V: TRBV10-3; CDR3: CAISESPVLMNTEAFF; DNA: TGTGCCATCAGTGAGTCACCGGTACTCATGAACACTGAAGCTTTCTTT
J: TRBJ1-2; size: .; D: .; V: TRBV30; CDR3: CAWSDGGYGYTF; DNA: TGTGCCTGGAGTGATGGAGGCTATGGCTACACCTTC
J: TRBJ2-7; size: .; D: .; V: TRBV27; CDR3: CASSLSAVGQTFSYEQYF; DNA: TGTGCCAGCAGTTTATCAGCCGTCGGACAGACCTTCTCCTACGAGCAGTACTTC
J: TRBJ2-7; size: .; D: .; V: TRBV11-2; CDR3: CASSLIAGAYEQYF; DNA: TGTGCCAGCAGCTTAATCGCAGGCGCCTACGAGCAGTACTTC
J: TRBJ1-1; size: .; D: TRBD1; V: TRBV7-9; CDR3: CASSPTPTGGDTEAFF; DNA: TGTGCCAGCAGCCCTACCCCGACAGGGGGAGACACTGAAGCTTTCTTT
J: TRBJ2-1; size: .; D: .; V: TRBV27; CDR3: CASSLGATPYNEQFF; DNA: TGTGCCAGCAGTTTAGGGGCGACCCCCTACAATGAGCAGTTCTTC
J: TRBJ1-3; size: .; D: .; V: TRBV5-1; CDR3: CASSLALSSGNTIYF; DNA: TGCGCCAGCAGCTTGGCCCTTAGCTCTGGAAACACCATATATTTT
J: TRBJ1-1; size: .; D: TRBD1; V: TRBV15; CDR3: CATSLTGGTEAFF; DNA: TGTGCCACCAGTTTGACAGGGGGGACTGAAGCTTTCTTT
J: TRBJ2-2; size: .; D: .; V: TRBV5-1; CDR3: CASSSGTNTGELFF; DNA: TGCGCCAGCTCCTCGGGGACGAACACCGGGGAGCTGTTTTTT
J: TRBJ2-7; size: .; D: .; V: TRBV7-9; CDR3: CASSLAGQGLGRFYEQYF; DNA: TGTGCCAGCAGCTTAGCGGGCCAGGGGTTGGGCCGCTTCTACGAGCAGTACTTC
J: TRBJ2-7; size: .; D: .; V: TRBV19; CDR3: CASSIQGQQHPYEQYF; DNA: TGTGCCAGTAGTATACAAGGACAGCAACATCCCTACGAGCAGTACTTC
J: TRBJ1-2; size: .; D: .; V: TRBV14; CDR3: CASSQERETEIPSLQGAGGYTF; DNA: TGTGCCAGCAGCCAAGAGAGAGAGACGGAAATCCCGAGCCTTCAGGGAGCGGGCGGCTACACCTTC
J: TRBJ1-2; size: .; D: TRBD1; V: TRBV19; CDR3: CASFDPGQTNYGYTF; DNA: TGTGCCAGCTTTGACCCGGGACAGACTAACTATGGCTACACCTTC